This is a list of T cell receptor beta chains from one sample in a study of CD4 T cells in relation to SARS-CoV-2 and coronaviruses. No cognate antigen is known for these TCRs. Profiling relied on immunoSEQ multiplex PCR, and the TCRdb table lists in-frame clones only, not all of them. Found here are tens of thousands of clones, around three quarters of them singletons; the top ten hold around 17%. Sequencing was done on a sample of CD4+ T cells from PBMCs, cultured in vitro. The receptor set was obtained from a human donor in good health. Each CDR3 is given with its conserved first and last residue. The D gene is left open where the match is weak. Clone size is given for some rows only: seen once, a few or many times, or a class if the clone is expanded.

CDR3 DNA: TGTGCCAGCAGTTACGGGGACAGGGGAAATGAGCAGTTCTTC
CDR3 protein: CASSYGDRGNEQFF
CDR3 length: 14
V gene: TRBV6-5
clone size: few
D gene: TRBD1
J gene: TRBJ2-1

CDR3 DNA: TGTGCCAGCAGTTTTGGGGTGACCCAGTACTTC
CDR3 protein: CASSFGVTQYF
CDR3 length: 11
V gene: TRBV12-3/TRBV12-4
clone size: -
D gene: -
J gene: TRBJ2-5

CDR3 DNA: TGTGCCACTACGGACAGGTCCTACGAGCAGTACTTC
CDR3 protein: CATTDRSYEQYF
CDR3 length: 12
V gene: TRBV19
clone size: -
D gene: TRBD1
J gene: TRBJ2-7

CDR3 DNA: TGTGCCAGTAGGGGAACTAGCGGGAGCGGGGGTGAGCAGTTCTTC
CDR3 protein: CASRGTSGSGGEQFF
CDR3 length: 15
V gene: TRBV19
clone size: -
D gene: TRBD2
J gene: TRBJ2-1

CDR3 DNA: TGTGCCTGGGGGTTGAGCACCGGGGAGCTGTTTTTT
CDR3 protein: CAWGLSTGELFF
CDR3 length: 12
V gene: TRBV30
clone size: few
D gene: -
J gene: TRBJ2-2

CDR3 DNA: TGTGCCAGCAGCGCACCGGGACACCCCACTGAAGCTTTCTTT
CDR3 protein: CASSAPGHPTEAFF
CDR3 length: 14
V gene: TRBV7-9
clone size: -
D gene: -
J gene: TRBJ1-1

CDR3 DNA: TGTGCCAGCAGCCCTTCATGGCCGGACGCCGAAAAACTGTTTTTT
CDR3 protein: CASSPSWPDAEKLFF
CDR3 length: 15
V gene: TRBV3-1/TRBV3-2
clone size: once
D gene: -
J gene: TRBJ1-4

CDR3 DNA: TGTGCTAGTGCTTCAGGGGGTCTGTACCAAGAGACCCAGTACTTC
CDR3 protein: CASASGGLYQETQYF
CDR3 length: 15
V gene: TRBV12-5
clone size: -
D gene: TRBD1
J gene: TRBJ2-5

CDR3 DNA: TGTGCCAGCAGTACCCCCCCAGGGACCGCCCATAGCAATCAGCCCCAGCATTTT
CDR3 protein: CASSTPPGTAHSNQPQHF
CDR3 length: 18
V gene: TRBV6-2/TRBV6-3
clone size: -
D gene: -
J gene: TRBJ1-5

CDR3 DNA: TGCAGCGTTGGAGGGGGGAATCAGCCCCAGCATTTT
CDR3 protein: CSVGGGNQPQHF
CDR3 length: 12
V gene: TRBV29-1
clone size: -
D gene: -
J gene: TRBJ1-5

CDR3 DNA: TGTGCCAGCAGCCCCCGGGGCGATGGGTTTGGCTACACCTTC
CDR3 protein: CASSPRGDGFGYTF
CDR3 length: 14
V gene: TRBV7-2
clone size: -
D gene: -
J gene: TRBJ1-2